This record looks at one T cell receptor beta chain sequence and its context. Its antigen is unidentified. This record belongs to a study of radiation and T cells in renal cell carcinoma. Study-wide findings and caveats: Without pretreatment biopsies, baseline tumor clonotype presence was undetermined.

Sequenced by immunoSEQ multiplex PCR; TCRdb stores in-frame clones only, minus some. In the table there are tens of thousands of clones, around 77% of which are singletons. The time point was: blood 2 weeks post-SBRT. Specified treatment: 15 Gy SBRT to primary tumor, nephrectomy 4 weeks later. Blood was sampled at baseline, 2 weeks and 4 weeks after SBRT. The patient's renal cell carcinoma had clear cell pathology. The V and J ends lost 0 bases and 4 bases respectively, with 7 bases between them. The CDR3 is 13 amino acids. Germline lookup yields CDR1 LGHNA and CDR2 YSLEER. Specimen: blood, collected from a patient whose treatment included radiotherapy and nephrectomy. The chain uses TRBV4-3 and TRBJ2-7; D call uncertain. This TCR was sampled from a man aged 55 to 70 with renal cell carcinoma. CDR3 region: CASSQDLNYEQYF. In DNA, the CDR3 is TGCGCCAGCAGCCAAGATCTTAATTACGAGCAGTACTTC.